A single sample gave rise to the 6 T cell receptor beta chains below, sequenced in a study of tumor-infiltrating lymphocytes in primary liver carcinoma. Co-extraction of RNA and DNA was performed on roughly 20-33 mg of unsorted bulk tissue. Constant-region priming of about 520 ng total RNA yielded TCR beta cDNA. Slightly modified ARM-PCR with three nested multiplex PCR rounds yielded TCR beta libraries. Investigators reported that the first two PCR rounds, at about 9 cycles each, used TRBV1-TRBV30 forward primers with a C-beta reverse primer. TCRdb re-analysed the multiplex PCR reads in MiXCR, keeping a single row per CDR3 protein. The sample lists some 64,000 distinct CDR3 sequences, about two thirds occurring once. Sequenced input: liver tumor tissue from sampling region 4. Subset denoted: tumor region T4, right-lateral pole. These TCRs come from a man aged 40-50 years with primary liver carcinoma and hepatitis B virus infection.

On this clonotype: Germline and junction disagree at one end, which may indicate a read error. The rearrangement links TRBV5-6 to TRBJ2-7; no definite D call. Germline CDR1 SGHDT, CDR2 YYEEEE. The CDR3 sequence is 12 residues long. CDR3 in amino acids: CASSLRWHEQYF. In DNA form, the CDR3 reads TGTGCCAGTAGCTTGAGGTGGCACGAGCAGTACTTC.

Remarks on this clonotype: A read error is likely, as this CDR3 ends without the conserved phenylalanine or tryptophan. The chain uses TRBV5-6 and TRBJ2-1; possible D gene TRBD2, 6 bases. The CDR3 is made up of 17 amino acids. CDR1 is SGHDT and CDR2 is YYEEEE in the germline V gene. The ends were cut back, 0 bases at V and 1 base at J, with 14 bases in the middle. The DNA for the CDR3 is TGTGCCAGCAGCTTGGTGGATAGCGGCAGATCCTACAATGAGCAGTTCTAC. This sequence encodes CASSLVDSGRSYNEQFY.

Notes on this clonotype: Sequence at one end of the junction differs from germline and may be a read error. The gene calls are TRBV5-1 and TRBJ2-2, with a possible D match to TRBD2 (5 bases). Germline V gene data show CDR1 as SGHRS and CDR2 as YFSETQ. The CDR3 totals 15 residues. As DNA, the CDR3 is TGCACCAGGAGCTTGACTAACGGTGGTAGCGTGGAGCTGTTTTTT. It specifies CTRSLTNGGSVELFF.

The J gene is TRBJ2-3, the V gene TRBV30, with 9 bases aligning to TRBD1. Germline CDR1 is GTSNPN and CDR2 is SVGIG (reference sequence). The CDR3 sequence is 14 residues long. CDR3 bases: TGTGACTTAAACAGGGGGCTCGGCACAGATACGCAGTATTTT. This gives the protein CDLNRGLGTDTQYF. The full variable domain, with the rest looked up from reference TRBV30 and TRBJ2-3, is SQTIHQWPATLVQPVGSPLSLECTVEGTSNPNLYWYRQAAGRGLQLLFYSVGIGQISSEVPQNLSASRPQDRQFILSSKKLLLSDSGFYLCDLNRGLGTDTQYFGPGTRLTVL.

On this clonotype: The junction shows a germline mismatch at one end, possibly a read error. The chain is built from TRBV6-2 or TRBV6-3 and TRBJ2-1, with 11 bases fitting TRBD2. The CDR3 is made up of 21 amino acids. Germline V gene lookup returns CDR1 MNHEY and CDR2 SVGEGT. CDR3 protein: CASSHGTAGLAALSSYNKQFF. Written as DNA, the CDR3 is TGTGCCAGCAGCCACGGGACGGCGGGACTAGCGGCCCTGAGCTCCTACAATAAGCAGTTCTTC.

For this clonotype: The germline gene is not matched at one end of the junction; a read error may be the cause. This chain uses TRBV4-3 with TRBJ2-1, with D tentatively TRBD1 or TRBD2 (5 bases each). The CDR3 is made up of 16 amino acids. Germline-derived CDR1 and CDR2 are LGHNA and YSLEER. The CDR3 sequence is CASSRFSGAGMQGRFF. The DNA for the CDR3 is TGCGCTAGCAGCCGCTTCTCCGGGGCAGGGATGCAAGGGCGGTTCTTC.